One sample yielded the 5 T cell receptor beta chains listed below, sequenced in a study of cytotoxic CD8 clonotypes in ibrutinib-treated CLL. Libraries were prepared by immunoSEQ multiplex PCR; TCRdb keeps only in-frame clonotypes and omits some of them. The sample records 60,000 to 75,000 clones, about nine tenths being singletons. The source material was PBMCs, sampled after 12 months of ibrutinib treatment. The receptors shown here come from a human donor with chronic lymphocytic leukemia.

This CDR3 reads CASSARGQPSYNEQFF. In nucleotides, the CDR3 is TGCGCCAGCAGCGCCCGAGGACAGCCTTCCTACAATGAGCAGTTCTTC. The chain is built from TRBV5-1 and TRBJ2-1; perhaps TRBD1 as D (6 bases). The CDR3 spans 16 residues. V was pared by 4 bases and J by 1 base, with 15 bases between. Germline CDR1 reads SGHRS; CDR2 reads YFSETQ.

The chain recombines TRBV19 with TRBJ1-2; no firm D call. The germline CDR1 and CDR2 sequences are LNHDA and SQIVND (reference sequence). This CDR3 comprises 13 residues. V was shortened by 0 bases and J by 8 bases, with 10 bases between the two germline ends. The CDR3 coding sequence is TGTGCCAGTAGTATAGACGGGCGAAGGGGCTACACCTTC. Translating gives CASSIDGRRGYTF.

The rearrangement links TRBV7-9 to TRBJ1-2, with D tentatively TRBD1 (5 bases). V was clipped by 5 bases and J by 7 bases, with 14 bases between them. CDR3 length: 13 amino acids. CDR1 SEHNR and CDR2 FQNEAQ come from the germline V gene (reference sequence). The CDR3 DNA reads TGTGCCAGCAGCCCAGGGTCACTCGGTGGCTACACCTTC. It specifies CASSPGSLGGYTF. The variable domain in full, completed from reference TRBV7-9 and TRBJ1-2, reads DTGVSQNPRHKITKRGQNVTFRCDPISEHNRLYWYRQTLGQGPEFLTYFQNEAQLEKSRLLSDRFSAERPKGSFSTLEIQRTEQGDSAMYLCASSPGSLGGYTFGSGTRLTVV.

The CDR3: CASSRYFVGGSSSYEQYF. CDR3 coding DNA: TGTGCCAGCAGTCGCTACTTTGTTGGGGGGTCCAGCTCCTACGAGCAGTACTTC. The chain recombines TRBV27 with TRBJ2-7; perhaps TRBD2 as D (6 bases). This CDR3 is built from 18 residues. Germline V lookup: CDR1 MNHEY, CDR2 SMNVEV (reference sequence). The ends were cut back, 5 bases at V and 0 bases at J, with 23 bases in the middle.

The chain recombines TRBV4-2 with TRBJ2-7, with D perhaps assigned TRBD1 or TRBD2 (6 bases each). The V gene lost 5 bases and the J gene lost 7 bases, with 21 bases spanning the gap. Germline CDR1 LGHNA, CDR2 YNFKEQ. CDR3 length equals 15 residues. CDR3 bases: TGTGCCAGCAGCTTGGAGGGGACAAGGTCGGGGGAGCAGTACTTC. Protein product: CASSLEGTRSGEQYF.